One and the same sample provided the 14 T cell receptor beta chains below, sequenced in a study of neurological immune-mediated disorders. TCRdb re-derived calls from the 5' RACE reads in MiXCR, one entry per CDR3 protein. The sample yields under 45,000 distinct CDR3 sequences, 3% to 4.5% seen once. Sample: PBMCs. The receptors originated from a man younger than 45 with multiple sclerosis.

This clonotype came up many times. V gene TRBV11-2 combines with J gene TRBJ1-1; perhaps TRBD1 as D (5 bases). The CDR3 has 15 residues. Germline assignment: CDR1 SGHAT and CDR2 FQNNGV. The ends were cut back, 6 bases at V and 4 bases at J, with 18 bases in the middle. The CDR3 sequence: CASRTLRGRSTEAFF. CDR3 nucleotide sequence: TGTGCCAGCAGGACACTTCGGGGGAGGAGCACTGAAGCTTTCTTT. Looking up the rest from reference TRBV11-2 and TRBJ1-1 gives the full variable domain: EAGVAQSPRYKIIEKRQSVAFWCNPISGHATLYWYQQILGQGPKLLIQFQNNGVVDDSQLPKDRFSAERLKGVDSTLKIQPAKLEDSAVYLCASRTLRGRSTEAFFGQGTRLTVV.

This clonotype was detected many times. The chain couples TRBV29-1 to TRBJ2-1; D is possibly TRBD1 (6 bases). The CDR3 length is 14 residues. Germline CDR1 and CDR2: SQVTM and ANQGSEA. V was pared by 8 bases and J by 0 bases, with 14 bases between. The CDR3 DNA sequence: TGCAGCCTAGGTAGGGACATCTCCTACAATGAGCAGTTCTTC. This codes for CSLGRDISYNEQFF.

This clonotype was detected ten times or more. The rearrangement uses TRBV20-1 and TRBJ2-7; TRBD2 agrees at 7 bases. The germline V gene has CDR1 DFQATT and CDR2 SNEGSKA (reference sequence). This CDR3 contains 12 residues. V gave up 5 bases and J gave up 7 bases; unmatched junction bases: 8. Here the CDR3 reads CSAGRTSSEQYF. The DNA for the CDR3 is TGCAGTGCTGGGAGGACTAGTTCGGAGCAGTACTTC.

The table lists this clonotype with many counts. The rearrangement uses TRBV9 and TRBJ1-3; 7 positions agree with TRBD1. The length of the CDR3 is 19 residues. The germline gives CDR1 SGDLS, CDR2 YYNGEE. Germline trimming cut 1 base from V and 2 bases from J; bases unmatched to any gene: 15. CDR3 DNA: TGTGCCAGCAGCGTAAGAGTTCGGGGAACAGGGGCGCCTGGAAACACCATATATTTT. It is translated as CASSVRVRGTGAPGNTIYF.

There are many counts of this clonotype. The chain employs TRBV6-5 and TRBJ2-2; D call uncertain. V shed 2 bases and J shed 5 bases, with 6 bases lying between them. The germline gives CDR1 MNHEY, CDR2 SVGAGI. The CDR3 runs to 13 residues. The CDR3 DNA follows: TGTGCCAGCAGTTACGTGGGGACCGGGGAGCTGTTTTTT. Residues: CASSYVGTGELFF.

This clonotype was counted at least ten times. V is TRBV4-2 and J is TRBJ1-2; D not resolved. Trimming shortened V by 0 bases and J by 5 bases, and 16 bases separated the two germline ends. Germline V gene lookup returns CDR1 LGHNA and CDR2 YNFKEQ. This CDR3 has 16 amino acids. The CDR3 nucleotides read TGTGCCAGCAGCCAAGATCCCACTGTCCATCGTTATGGCTACACCTTC. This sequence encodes CASSQDPTVHRYGYTF.

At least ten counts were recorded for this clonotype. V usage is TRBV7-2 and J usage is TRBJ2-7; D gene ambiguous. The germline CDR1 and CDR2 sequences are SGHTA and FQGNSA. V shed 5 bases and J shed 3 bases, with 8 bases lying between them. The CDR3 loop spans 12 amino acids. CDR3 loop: CASSPSNYEQYF. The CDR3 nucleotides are TGTGCCAGCAGCCCGAGCAACTACGAGCAGTACTTC.

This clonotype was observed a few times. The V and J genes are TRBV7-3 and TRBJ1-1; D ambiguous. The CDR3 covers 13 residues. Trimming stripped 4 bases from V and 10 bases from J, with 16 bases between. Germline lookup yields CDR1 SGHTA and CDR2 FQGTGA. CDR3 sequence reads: CASSSSGVKGAFF. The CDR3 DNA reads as TGTGCCAGCAGCTCCTCCGGGGTAAAAGGAGCTTTCTTT. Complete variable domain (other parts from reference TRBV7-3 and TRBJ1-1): GAGVSQTPSNKVTEKGKYVELRCDPISGHTALYWYRQSLGQGPEFLIYFQGTGAADDSGLPNDRFFAVRPEGSVSTLKIQRTERGDSAVYLCASSSSGVKGAFFGQGTRLTVV.

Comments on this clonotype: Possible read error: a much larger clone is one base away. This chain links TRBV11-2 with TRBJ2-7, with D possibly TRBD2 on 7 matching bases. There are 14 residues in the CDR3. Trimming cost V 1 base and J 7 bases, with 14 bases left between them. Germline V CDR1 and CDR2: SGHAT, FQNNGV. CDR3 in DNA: TGTGCCAGCAGCTTAGGGGGGGGCAAAAGAGAGCAGTACTTC. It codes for CASSLGGGKREQYF.

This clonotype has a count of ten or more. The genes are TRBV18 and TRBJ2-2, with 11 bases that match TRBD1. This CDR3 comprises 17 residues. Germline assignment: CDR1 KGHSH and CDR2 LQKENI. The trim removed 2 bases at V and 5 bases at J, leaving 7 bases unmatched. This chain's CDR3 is CASSPFPGTGGTGELFF. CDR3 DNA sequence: TGTGCCAGCTCACCATTCCCCGGGACAGGGGGGACCGGGGAGCTGTTTTTT.

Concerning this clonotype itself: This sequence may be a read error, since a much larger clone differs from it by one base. The DNA for the CDR3 is TGTGTCAGCAGCTTTGGAGAGACCCAGTACTTC. Amino acid sequence: CVSSFGETQYF. This chain uses TRBV7-2 with TRBJ2-5; D gene unclear. This CDR3 region has 11 residues. Per the germline V gene, CDR1 is SGHTA and CDR2 is FQGNSA.

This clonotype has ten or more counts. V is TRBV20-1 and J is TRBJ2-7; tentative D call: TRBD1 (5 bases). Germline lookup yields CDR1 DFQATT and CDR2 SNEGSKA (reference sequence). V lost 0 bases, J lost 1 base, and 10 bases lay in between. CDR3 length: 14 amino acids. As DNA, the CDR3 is TGCAGTGCTAGAGAAGGGGCAGGGTCCTACGAGCAGTACTTC. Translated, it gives CSAREGAGSYEQYF.

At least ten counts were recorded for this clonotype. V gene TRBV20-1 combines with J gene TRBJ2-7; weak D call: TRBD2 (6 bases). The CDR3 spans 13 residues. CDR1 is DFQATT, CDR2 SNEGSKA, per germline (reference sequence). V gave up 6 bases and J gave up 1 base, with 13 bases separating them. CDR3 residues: CSAQDYRSYEQYF. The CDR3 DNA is TGCAGTGCGCAGGACTACCGATCCTACGAGCAGTACTTC.

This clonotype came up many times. Here the CDR3 DNA reads TGTGCCAGCAGTTACATGGAGACCACTGAAGCTTTCTTT. Protein sequence: CASSYMETTEAFF. V is TRBV6-2 or TRBV6-3 and J is TRBJ1-1, with D unresolved. The V and J ends lost 2 bases and 4 bases respectively, with 8 bases between them. The CDR3 extends over 13 amino acids. Germline assignment: CDR1 MNHEY and CDR2 SVGEGT.